This section outlines one TCR beta chain sequence together with its context. Its cognate antigen has yet to be identified. One end of the junction does not line up with germline, which may come from a read error. Bulk unsorted tissue served as the source for RNA extraction, and RNA quality was assessed using a NanoDrop ND-1000 and an Agilent 2100. The normal lung samples consisted of distant non-tumor tissue collected more than 3 cm from the tumor edge. The donors were newly diagnosed lung cancer patients admitted for thoracic surgery in China from August to November 2014 who had not received prior chemotherapy. Patients with previous radiotherapy or chemotherapy, or with another concurrent cancer, were excluded from the study. Pieces of surgical tissue measuring 1-2 cm3 were kept in RNAlater solution and stored at -80 degrees C until use. The CDR3 contains 12 residues, cysteine and phenylalanine counted. Just CDR3 DNA is preserved here, 36 bases in frame from base 1. The germline V gene yields SQVTM for CDR1 and ANQGSEA for CDR2.

The data stem from a study of tumor and adjacent non-tumor tissue in lung cancer (dated by TCRdb to 2017 to 2018). The study in broad terms: Patients with adenocarcinoma (approximately 12), squamous cell carcinoma (2) and small cell lung cancer (1) were included in the cohort. The study compared bulk TCRbeta repertoires from lung tumor tissue and matched distant non-tumor lung tissue of approximately 14 lung cancer patients. Over 25 paired specimens, one tumor and one normal lung sample per patient, were profiled by TCRbeta CDR3 sequencing. A total of some 130 million productive TCRbeta reads were generated by sequencing, corresponding to an average of around 4 million reads per sample. Among the approximately 15 patients, ages ranged from roughly 31 to 80 years, roughly ten were men and 5 were women, and disease was TNM stage I to III.

Library preparation was by multiplex PCR. The sequencer listed for this sample is Illumina HiSeq 2500. TCRbeta libraries were built by three rounds of nested PCR using primers (Table S4), following protocols modified from ARM-PCR. Before sequencing, PCR products in the 200-500 bp range were cut out of the gel and cleaned up using the QIAquick gel extraction kit. From the authors' description of their analysis: Trimmomatic was used to clean the reads, FLASH was used to merge the reads into complete CDR3 sequences, and MiTCR was used to assign the reads to V(D)J germline segments. VDJtools was used to compute clonal diversity as the inverse Simpson's index. Productive reads were defined as in-frame sequences without a premature stop codon. TCRdb cleaned the public reads at Q25 with fastp, built clones with MiXCR and kept in-frame beta chains. One record per CDR3 amino acid sequence lists the most common genes and DNA. TCRdb's processing, not the authors' own work, is the source of the V and J calls. This sample gives roughly 75,000 distinct CDR3 sequences in total; nearly 70% of them show up just once. The top ten constitute roughly 25% of the sample.

On the study overall, not on this receptor specifically: TCR diversity (inverse Simpson) was significantly higher in tumor than in normal lung tissue (roughly 430 vs 170, P = 0.0075, Mann-Whitney U test). Significantly higher TCR diversity was found in younger patients, and higher tumor TCR diversity was associated with shorter overall and disease-free survival. Because peripheral blood was not sequenced, blood TCRbeta repertoires in the lung cancer patients of the study were not examined. The top 100 clones made up a significantly larger cumulative share of the repertoire in normal lung than in tumor tissue. With only around 16 patients in the cohort, the authors noted that larger samples and more detailed clinical data are needed. Neither the sequencing platform nor unique molecular identifiers are mentioned in the methods.

This TCR came from a woman between 50 and 59 years old with non-small cell lung cancer. The chain uses TRBV29-1 and TRBJ1-1; TRBD1 is possibly the D segment (5 matching bases). Sequenced sample: distant non-tumor lung tissue. CDR3 reads: CSVVRGWAEAFF. Here is the DNA: TGCAGTGTTGTAAGGGGATGGGCTGAAGCTTTCTTT.